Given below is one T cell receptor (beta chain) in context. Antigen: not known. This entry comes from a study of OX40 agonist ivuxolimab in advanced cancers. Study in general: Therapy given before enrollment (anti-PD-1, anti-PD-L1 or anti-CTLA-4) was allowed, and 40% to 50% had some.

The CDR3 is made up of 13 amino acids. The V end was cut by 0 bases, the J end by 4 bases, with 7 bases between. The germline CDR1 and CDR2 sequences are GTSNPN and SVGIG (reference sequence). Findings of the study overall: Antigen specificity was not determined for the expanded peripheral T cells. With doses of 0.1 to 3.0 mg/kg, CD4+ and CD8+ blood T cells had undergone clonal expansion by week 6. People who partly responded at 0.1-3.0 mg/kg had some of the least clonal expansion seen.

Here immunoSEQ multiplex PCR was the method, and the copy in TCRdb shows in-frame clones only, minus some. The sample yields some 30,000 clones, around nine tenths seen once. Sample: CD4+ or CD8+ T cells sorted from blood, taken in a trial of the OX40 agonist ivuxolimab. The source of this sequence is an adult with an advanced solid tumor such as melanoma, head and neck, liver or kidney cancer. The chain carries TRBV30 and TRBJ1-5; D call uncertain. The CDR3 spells CAWSVTGNQPQHF. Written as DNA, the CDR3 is TGTGCCTGGAGTGTAACGGGGAATCAGCCCCAGCATTTT.